Following are 30 T cell receptor beta chains from one sample sequenced in a study of human T cells and chemical hapten exposure. A single record per CDR3 protein comes from TCRdb applying MiXCR to the RACE reads. The sample has around 340,000 distinct CDR3 sequences, around 6.9% seen once. The time point denotes: patch test 1, 2 weeks after DPC sensitization. Treatment in this sample: therapeutic diphenylcyclopropenone sensitization with weekly scalp DPC. The starting material was whole blood, obtained in connection with sensitization to the hapten diphenylcyclopropenone (DPC). The receptors derive from a woman under 30 with alopecia areata. Some clones in this sample may be carry-over from other donors' samples.

The sample holds a few counts of this clonotype. V and J are TRBV20-1 and TRBJ1-1; D is uncertain. Germline V gene lookup returns CDR1 DFQATT and CDR2 SNEGSKA (reference sequence). V gave up 4 bases and J gave up 6 bases, with 15 bases separating them. CDR3 size: 13 residues. CDR3 nucleotides: TGCAGTGCTACCTTGACTGTAGTCGCTGAAGCTTTCTTT. Translated, it gives CSATLTVVAEAFF.

Concerning this clonotype: Given the absence of the conserved phenylalanine or tryptophan at the CDR3 end, a read error is likely. The chain has TRBV6-5 and TRBJ1-4; D ambiguous. The germline CDR1 and CDR2 sequences are MNHEY and SVGAGI. The CDR3 runs 14 residues. The V end was cut by 2 bases, the J end by 4 bases, with 8 bases between. For the CDR3, the DNA is TGTGCCAGCAGTTACGACGGCTTTAATGAAAAACTGTTTTCT. Protein: CASSYDGFNEKLFS.

Many counts were recorded for this clonotype. This chain connects TRBV29-1 to TRBJ2-1; the match to TRBD2 covers 7 bases. Unmatched junction bases numbered 8, after V lost 3 bases and J lost 0 bases. Looked up from germline, CDR1 is SQVTM and CDR2 is ANQGSEA. The CDR3 totals 16 residues. The CDR3 DNA follows: TGCAGCGTTGAGCCCCAGGGAGGGAGCTCCTACAATGAGCAGTTCTTC. Its protein is CSVEPQGGSSYNEQFF.

This clonotype was found many times. The gene calls are TRBV11-2 and TRBJ2-3, with TRBD2 matching 8 bases. The ends lost 1 base at V and 1 base at J; junction bases unmatched: 7. Per germline, CDR1 SGHAT and CDR2 FQNNGV. CDR3 size: 17 residues. The CDR3 DNA reads as TGTGCCAGCAGCTTAGCGGCGGGGGGTGACGGCACAGATACGCAGTATTTT. This encodes CASSLAAGGDGTDTQYF.

This clonotype appeared many times. V is TRBV6-1 and J is TRBJ2-3; TRBD2 aligns across 11 bases. The CDR3 has 16 amino acids. Germline trimming cut 6 bases from V and 2 bases from J; bases unmatched to any gene: 7. Germline lookup yields CDR1 MNHNS and CDR2 SASEGT. Here the CDR3 DNA reads TGTGCCAGCAGGGCCGGGACTAGCGGTCTCACAGATACGCAGTATTTT. This sequence encodes CASRAGTSGLTDTQYF.

This clonotype was picked up many times. The rearrangement uses TRBV6-2 or TRBV6-3 and TRBJ2-1; 10 bases line up with TRBD1. The CDR3 length is 15 residues. The germline V gene has CDR1 MNHEY and CDR2 SVGEGT. The V and J ends lost 5 bases and 7 bases, in that order; junction bases with no gene match: 8. In nucleotides, the CDR3 is TGTGCCAGCAGTCCCGGACAGGGGGACTATAATGAGCAGTTCTTC. Its translation: CASSPGQGDYNEQFF.

V and J are TRBV4-3 and TRBJ2-3, with a possible D match to TRBD1 (6 bases). This CDR3 has 17 amino acids. The V gene lost 0 bases and the J gene lost 6 bases, with 19 bases spanning the gap. CDR1 and CDR2 from the germline V gene are LGHNA and YSLEER. As DNA, the CDR3 is TGCGCCAGCAGCCAAGATTTCTGGGACACAAAAGTGGATACGCAGTATTTT. This translates into CASSQDFWDTKVDTQYF.

In its sample, this clonotype was seen a few times. V gene TRBV12-3 or TRBV12-4 combines with J gene TRBJ2-1, with D possibly TRBD2 on 6 matching bases. The V end was cut by 3 bases, the J end by 12 bases, with 15 bases between. The CDR3 spans 13 residues. DNA for the CDR3: TGTGCCAGCAGTTTTGTCCAGGGAGGCCCGCAGTTCTTC. It translates to CASSFVQGGPQFF.

V gene TRBV18 combines with J gene TRBJ1-1; 8 bases are a match to TRBD1. The CDR3 extends over 13 amino acids. V shed 8 bases and J 7 bases; nucleotides not matched to a gene: 9. Germline lookup yields CDR1 KGHSH and CDR2 LQKENI. As DNA, the CDR3 is TGTGCCAGCCCACAGGGGGAGAACCGTGAAGCTTTCTTT. Translation: CASPQGENREAFF.

V is TRBV20-1 and J is TRBJ2-5, with TRBD2 identical over 8 bases. Germline assignment: CDR1 DFQATT and CDR2 SNEGSKA (reference sequence). The CDR3 has 14 amino acids. V was pared by 2 bases and J by 1 base, with 3 bases of the junction left unmatched. The CDR3 loop is CSARYGTSQETQYF. The CDR3 DNA follows: TGCAGTGCTAGATACGGGACTAGCCAAGAGACCCAGTACTTC.

The chain carries TRBV7-2 and TRBJ1-5; D is ambiguous. The CDR3 runs to 15 residues. V was cut by 2 bases and J by 7 bases, with 15 bases left in between. Germline lookup yields CDR1 SGHTA and CDR2 FQGNSA. CDR3 sequence reads: CASSLTTDVGQPQHF. CDR3 DNA: TGTGCCAGCAGCTTAACCACAGACGTGGGGCAGCCCCAGCATTTT.

Ten or more counts support this clonotype. The V gene is TRBV11-2, the J gene TRBJ1-1; 7 bases map to TRBD1. The CDR3 is made up of 12 amino acids. Germline V CDR1 and CDR2: SGHAT, FQNNGV. V shed 1 base and J 11 bases; nucleotides not matched to a gene: 4. Here the CDR3 DNA reads TGTGCCAGCAGCTTAGCGGACAGGACGGCTTTCTTT. Amino acid sequence: CASSLADRTAFF.

V gene TRBV10-3 combines with J gene TRBJ1-6; D possibly corresponds to TRBD1 (6 bases). V lost 4 bases, J lost 8 bases, and 15 bases lay in between. Per germline, CDR1 ENHRY and CDR2 SYGVKD. The CDR3 length is 15 residues. Here the CDR3 reads CAISANAGGDSPLHF. In DNA form, the CDR3 reads TGTGCCATCAGTGCTAACGCGGGGGGCGATTCACCCCTCCACTTT.

This clonotype was seen a few times. The J gene is TRBJ2-1, the V gene TRBV11-3; weak D call: TRBD1 (5 bases). The germline gives CDR1 SGHNT, CDR2 YENEEA. This CDR3 region has 14 residues. V was shortened by 0 bases and J by 7 bases, with 10 bases between the two germline ends. The CDR3 nucleotides read TGTGCCAGCAGCTTAGACCCAGGGAAGAATGAGCAGTTCTTC. Translation gives CASSLDPGKNEQFF.

CDR3 bases: TGTGCCACCAGCAGAGATGGAGCAGACAACTATGGCTACACCTTC. As protein: CATSRDGADNYGYTF. This sequence joins TRBV15 and TRBJ1-2; D unresolved. Germline V lookup: CDR1 LNHNV, CDR2 YYDKDF (reference sequence). The V gene lost 0 bases and the J gene lost 2 bases, with 10 bases spanning the gap. The CDR3 sequence is 15 residues long.

The V and J genes are TRBV2 and TRBJ1-2; possible D gene TRBD1, 6 bases. CDR1 is SNHLY, CDR2 FYNNEI, per germline. V was cut by 4 bases and J by 3 bases, with 12 bases left in between. CDR3 length: 14 amino acids. The DNA of the CDR3 is TGTGCCAGCAGTGTTCTTCAGGGGCACTATGGCTACACCTTC. Translation gives CASSVLQGHYGYTF.

The table lists this clonotype with a few counts. The V and J genes are TRBV6-2 or TRBV6-3 and TRBJ2-3, with D possibly being TRBD1 (5 bases). CDR3 length: 16 amino acids. Trimming removed 8 bases at V and 0 bases at J, with 18 bases between. CDR1 is MNHEY and CDR2 is SVGEGT in the germline V gene. The chain's CDR3 is CASCSDSASSTDTQYF. The CDR3 nucleotides are TGTGCCAGCTGTTCCGACAGTGCCTCTAGCACAGATACGCAGTATTTT.

The chain carries TRBV7-9 and TRBJ1-2; the D is unclear. CDR1 is SEHNR and CDR2 is FQNEAQ in the germline V gene (reference sequence). The CDR3 covers 14 residues. V lost 4 bases, J lost 6 bases, and 15 bases lay in between. The CDR3 region is CASSSGGVRDGYTF. For the CDR3, the DNA is TGTGCCAGCAGCTCGGGCGGGGTCCGGGATGGCTACACCTTC.

This clonotype was detected many times. The V and J genes are TRBV12-3 or TRBV12-4 and TRBJ2-1, with D tentatively TRBD1 (5 bases). The CDR3 is 15 amino acids. V was pared by 5 bases and J by 3 bases, with 14 bases between. CDR3 protein: CASSLGPGLYNEQFF. The DNA of the CDR3 is TGTGCCAGCAGTCTAGGCCCAGGGCTCTACAATGAGCAGTTCTTC.

The V call is TRBV7-9, the J call TRBJ1-4; D is possibly TRBD1 (6 bases). Trimming removed 5 bases from V and 8 bases from J, with 18 bases in between. The CDR3 runs to 15 residues. The germline V gene has CDR1 SEHNR and CDR2 FQNEAQ (reference sequence). The CDR3 region has the DNA TGTGCCAGCAGCCCTTCTCACAGGGAAGAAGAAAAACTGTTTTTT. Its protein product is CASSPSHREEEKLFF. Variable domain in full (rest from reference TRBV7-9 and TRBJ1-4): DTGVSQNPRHKITKRGQNVTFRCDPISEHNRLYWYRQTLGQGPEFLTYFQNEAQLEKSRLLSDRFSAERPKGSFSTLEIQRTEQGDSAMYLCASSPSHREEEKLFFGSGTQLSVL.

This clonotype was counted between two and nine times. The gene calls are TRBV5-6 and TRBJ1-1, with 8 bases aligning to TRBD1. Germline values: CDR1 SGHDT, CDR2 YYEEEE. This CDR3 region has 16 residues. Losses at the gene ends were 0 bases for V and 7 bases for J; bases not matched to a gene: 11. The CDR3 is CASSLGGGQGRIEAFF. CDR3 coding DNA: TGTGCCAGCAGCTTGGGTGGTGGACAGGGAAGAATTGAAGCTTTCTTT.

This rearrangement joins TRBV5-6 to TRBJ2-5; D might be TRBD2 (5 bases). The CDR3 contains 14 residues. The germline V gene encodes CDR1 SGHDT and CDR2 YYEEEE. The V end lost 2 bases, the J end lost 1 base, and 9 bases lay between the germline ends. CDR3 coding DNA: TGTGCCAGCAGCTTCACGGGGTCCCAAGAGACCCAGTACTTC. It encodes CASSFTGSQETQYF.

The rearrangement links TRBV27 to TRBJ2-7; D is undetermined. CDR1 MNHEY and CDR2 SMNVEV come from the germline V gene (reference sequence). CDR3 length equals 14 residues. V lost 5 bases, J lost 1 base, and 12 bases lay in between. In nucleotides, the CDR3 is TGTGCCAGCAGTCGGAAGCCAGGATCCTACGAGCAGTACTTC. Its protein product is CASSRKPGSYEQYF.

This clonotype has more than one count but fewer than ten. The rearrangement uses TRBV4-1 and TRBJ1-4, with D perhaps TRBD1 (5 bases). This CDR3 is built from 19 residues. V was cut by 0 bases and J by 5 bases, with 22 bases left in between. CDR1 is MGHRA and CDR2 is YSYEKL in the germline V gene. The CDR3 DNA reads as TGCGCCAGCAGCCAAGATTCCACCTGGGGACTTATGATGAATGAAAAACTGTTTTTT. Translated: CASSQDSTWGLMMNEKLFF.

The rearrangement joins TRBV7-8 to TRBJ2-5, with D possibly matching TRBD2 (6 bases). The length of the CDR3 is 12 residues. Germline CDR1 is SGHVS and CDR2 is FQNEAQ. V lost 7 bases to trimming and J lost 8 bases, with 14 bases between them. This CDR3 is CASTQTGGTQYF. CDR3 bases: TGTGCCAGCACCCAGACCGGGGGAACCCAGTACTTC.

This rearrangement joins TRBV7-9 to TRBJ2-7; 11 bases match TRBD1. The CDR3 extends over 15 amino acids. Trimming removed 5 bases from V and 6 bases from J; junction bases left unmatched: 9. Germline V CDR1 and CDR2: SEHNR, FQNEAQ (reference sequence). This CDR3 reads CASSAPGQGVSEQYF. CDR3 bases: TGTGCCAGCAGCGCACCGGGACAGGGGGTAAGCGAGCAGTACTTC.

A few counts support this clonotype. The chain employs TRBV12-3 or TRBV12-4 and TRBJ1-2; D is perhaps TRBD1 (5 bases). The CDR3 length is 15 residues. V lost 5 bases to trimming and J lost 4 bases, with 17 bases between them. CDR3 region: CASSPRWAGLYGYTF. CDR3 bases: TGTGCCAGCAGTCCCCGGTGGGCAGGGCTCTATGGCTACACCTTC.

There are many counts of this clonotype. V is TRBV7-2 and J is TRBJ1-5, with D unclear. V was cut by 2 bases and J by 7 bases, with 6 bases left in between. The CDR3 contains 12 residues. Germline V gene sequence: CDR1 SGHTA, CDR2 FQGNSA. The CDR3 sequence: CASSLPPQPQHF. The CDR3 bases are TGTGCCAGCAGCTTACCACCCCAGCCCCAGCATTTT.

This sequence joins TRBV25-1 and TRBJ2-3; perhaps TRBD1 as D (5 bases). The CDR3 has 13 amino acids. Per the germline V gene, CDR1 is MGHDK and CDR2 is SYGVNS. The V and J ends lost 9 bases and 6 bases respectively, with 16 bases between them. For the CDR3, the DNA is TGTGCCAGTACAGGCTTGGGTCTGGATACGCAGTATTTT. Translating gives CASTGLGLDTQYF.

This clonotype was found many times. The chain recombines TRBV6-5 with TRBJ2-3; the match to TRBD2 covers 7 bases. With 4 bases clipped from V and 0 bases from J, the junction kept 4 bases outside the gene matches. The CDR3 totals 15 residues. Germline-derived CDR1 and CDR2 are MNHEY and SVGAGI. The CDR3 DNA follows: TGTGCCAGCAGTTGGACTAGACCTAGCACAGATACGCAGTATTTT. It yields the protein CASSWTRPSTDTQYF.